This TCR beta chain was recovered during a study of vaccination effects on CD4 cells after COVID-19. In the study overall: Each participant received a vaccine that was either BNT162b2 or mRNA-1273, given as two doses.

Profiling relied on immunoSEQ multiplex PCR, and the TCRdb table lists in-frame clones only, not all of them. This repertoire shows about 22,000 clones, around 79% found once; its top ten account for roughly 21%. Viral peptide pool expansion of antigen-specific CD4+ T cells preceded sequencing in the ViraFEST assay. When around ten days of culture had elapsed, CD4+ T cells were isolated. Nucleocapsid antibody tests were negative, and the vaccine recipients had no prior SARS-CoV-2 infection. V was shortened by 0 bases and J by 8 bases, with 16 bases between the two germline ends. Germline CDR1 reads LGHNA; CDR2 reads YNFKEQ. CDR3 length: 15 amino acids. For this clone: The antigen remains unidentified.

General observations from the study: Small numbers of convalescent patients limited the study. It also lacked early post-infection timepoints.

This chain links TRBV4-2 with TRBJ1-2, with D possibly matching TRBD1 (6 bases). The clonotype comes from a human donor who received a COVID-19 vaccine. The sample consisted of CD4+ T cells from PBMCs cultured with HCoV-NL63 spike peptides, taken before COVID-19 vaccination. The CDR3 sequence is CASSQDSSTGWGYTF. The CDR3, as DNA: TGTGCCAGCAGCCAAGATAGCTCGACAGGATGGGGCTACACCTTC.